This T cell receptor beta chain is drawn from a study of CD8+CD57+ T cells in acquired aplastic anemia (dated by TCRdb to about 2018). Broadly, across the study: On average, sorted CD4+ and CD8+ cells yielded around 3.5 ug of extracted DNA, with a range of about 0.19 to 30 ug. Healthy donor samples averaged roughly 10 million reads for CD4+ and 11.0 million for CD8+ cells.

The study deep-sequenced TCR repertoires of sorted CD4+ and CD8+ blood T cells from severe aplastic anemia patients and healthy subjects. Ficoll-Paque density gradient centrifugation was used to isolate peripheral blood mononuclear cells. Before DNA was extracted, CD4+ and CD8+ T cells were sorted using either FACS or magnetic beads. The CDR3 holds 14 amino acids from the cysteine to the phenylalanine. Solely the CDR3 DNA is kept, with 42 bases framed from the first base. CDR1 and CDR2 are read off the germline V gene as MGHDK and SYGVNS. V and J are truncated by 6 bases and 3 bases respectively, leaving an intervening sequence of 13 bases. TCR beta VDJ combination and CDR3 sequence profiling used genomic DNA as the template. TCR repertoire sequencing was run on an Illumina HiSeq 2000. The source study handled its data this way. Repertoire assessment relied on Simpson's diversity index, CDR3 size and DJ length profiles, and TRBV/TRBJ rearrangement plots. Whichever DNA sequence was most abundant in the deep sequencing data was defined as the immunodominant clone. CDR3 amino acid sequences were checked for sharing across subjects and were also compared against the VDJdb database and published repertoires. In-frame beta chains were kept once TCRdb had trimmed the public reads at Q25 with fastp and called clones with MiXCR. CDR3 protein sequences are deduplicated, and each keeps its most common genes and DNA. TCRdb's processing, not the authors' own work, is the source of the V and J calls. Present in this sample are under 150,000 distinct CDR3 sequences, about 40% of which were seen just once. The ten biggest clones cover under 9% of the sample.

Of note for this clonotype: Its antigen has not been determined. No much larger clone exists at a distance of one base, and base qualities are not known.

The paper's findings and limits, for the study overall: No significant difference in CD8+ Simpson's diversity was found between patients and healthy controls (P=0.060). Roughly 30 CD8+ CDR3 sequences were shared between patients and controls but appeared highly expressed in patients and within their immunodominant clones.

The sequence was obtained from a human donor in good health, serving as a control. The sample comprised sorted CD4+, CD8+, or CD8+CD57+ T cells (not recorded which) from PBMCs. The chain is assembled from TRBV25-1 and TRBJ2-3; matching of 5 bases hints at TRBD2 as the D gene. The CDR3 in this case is CASSDPRGTDTQYF. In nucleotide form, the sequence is TGTGCCAGCAGCGACCCCCGAGGGACAGATACGCAGTATTTT.